A single sample is the source of the 21 T cell receptor beta chains below, sequenced in a study of blood T cell repertoires in COVID-19. The protocol was immunoSEQ multiplex PCR, while the TCRdb copy is restricted to in-frame clones and leaves out a portion. The sample lists about 220,000 clones; just over 85% were seen once. What was sequenced was PBMCs or T cells enriched from blood (not recorded which). The receptor set was obtained from a woman aged 45-60 years with acute COVID-19.

J is TRBJ1-5 and V is TRBV28; D may be TRBD1 (5 bases). The V gene's germline CDR1 is MDHEN and CDR2 SYDVKM. This CDR3 is 16 amino acids long. The germline V and J ends were trimmed by 2 bases and 3 bases, with 14 bases remaining between them. The CDR3 DNA is TGTGCCAGCAGTTTAAATAGGGGTCTATCCAATCAGCCCCAGCATTTT. It codes for CASSLNRGLSNQPQHF.

V usage is TRBV5-5 and J usage is TRBJ2-1; 7 bases line up with TRBD2. This CDR3 has 15 residues. Looked up from germline, CDR1 is SGHKS and CDR2 is YYEKEE (reference sequence). J lost 1 base, V lost 2 bases, and 3 bases had no gene match. Written as DNA, the CDR3 is TGTGCCAGCAGCTTCCGGACTAGTTCCTACAATGAGCAGTTCTTC. It yields the protein CASSFRTSSYNEQFF.

The CDR3 loop reads CASSWGGLNTEAFF. The CDR3 region has the DNA TGTGCCAGCAGTTGGGGGGGTTTGAACACTGAAGCTTTCTTT. The chain combines TRBV27 with TRBJ1-1, with TRBD1 as a possible D gene (5 bases). Germline V gene data show CDR1 as MNHEY and CDR2 as SMNVEV (reference sequence). The CDR3 covers 14 residues. The V end was cut by 4 bases, the J end by 0 bases, with 9 bases between.

The CDR3 sequence is CASSPGQGGHEQYF. The CDR3 nucleotides are TGTGCCAGCAGCCCCGGACAGGGAGGGCACGAGCAGTACTTC. The V gene is TRBV6-5, the J gene TRBJ2-7; D is possibly TRBD1 (8 bases). Germline V gene lookup returns CDR1 MNHEY and CDR2 SVGAGI. V gave up 6 bases and J gave up 5 bases, with 17 bases separating them. CDR3 length equals 14 residues.

This chain uses TRBV28 with TRBJ1-4; 8 bases line up with TRBD1. CDR1 MDHEN and CDR2 SYDVKM come from the germline V gene. The CDR3 consists of 15 residues. J was trimmed by 5 bases and V by 5 bases; bases with no gene match: 7. The CDR3 reads CASSKAGTGNEKLFF. The DNA for the CDR3 is TGTGCCAGCAGTAAAGCCGGGACAGGAAATGAAAAACTGTTTTTT.

V gene TRBV19 combines with J gene TRBJ1-5, with 10 bases fitting TRBD1. The CDR3 runs to 16 residues. J lost 1 base, V lost 7 bases, and 7 bases had no gene match. Germline-derived CDR1 and CDR2 are LNHDA and SQIVND (reference sequence). The chain's CDR3 is CASKWDRGLSNQPQHF. CDR3 in DNA: TGTGCCAGTAAATGGGACAGGGGCTTGAGCAATCAGCCCCAGCATTTT.

The chain has TRBV29-1 and TRBJ2-2; 8 bases agree with TRBD2. Germline V gene data show CDR1 as SQVTM and CDR2 as ANQGSEA. Unmatched junction bases numbered 5, after V lost 3 bases and J lost 2 bases. The CDR3 totals 15 residues. DNA for the CDR3: TGCAGCGTTGAGAGCGGGAGAGGAAACACCGGGGAGCTGTTTTTT. Protein product: CSVESGRGNTGELFF.

The genes are TRBV7-3 and TRBJ2-1; D might be TRBD1 (6 bases). Per the germline V gene, CDR1 is SGHTA and CDR2 is FQGTGA. The germline V and J ends were trimmed by 1 base and 7 bases, with 11 bases remaining between them. CDR3 length equals 14 residues. CDR3 region: CASSLSAQGNEQFF. The CDR3 nucleotides read TGTGCCAGCAGCTTAAGTGCTCAGGGGAATGAGCAGTTCTTC.

This clone has a handful of counts. The chain employs TRBV7-9 and TRBJ1-6, with TRBD1 matching over 8 bases. Trimming at V came to 3 bases and at J to 9 bases, leaving 7 bases not matched to a gene. CDR3 length equals 15 residues. CDR1 and CDR2 from the germline V gene are SEHNR and FQNEAQ (reference sequence). The CDR3 DNA reads TGTGCCAGCAGCTTCAGGACAGGGAACCGTTCACCCCTCCACTTT. It is translated as CASSFRTGNRSPLHF.

The chain is built from TRBV7-2 and TRBJ2-5; 7 bases line up with TRBD2. Germline CDR1 and CDR2: SGHTA and FQGNSA. CDR3 length: 14 amino acids. The junction had 2 bases not matched to a gene; V was cut back by 1 base and J by 3 bases. CDR3 coding DNA: TGTGCCAGCAGCTTAGGCCTAGCGGAAGAGACCCAGTACTTC. It yields the protein CASSLGLAEETQYF.

CDR3 bases: TGCGCCAGCAGCTCAATAGCGGGAGCGACCTACAATGAGCAGTTCTTC. It specifies CASSSIAGATYNEQFF. This rearrangement joins TRBV5-1 to TRBJ2-1; 9 bases line up with TRBD2. The CDR3 is made up of 16 amino acids. V was pared by 3 bases and J by 2 bases, with 6 bases of the junction left unmatched. In germline, CDR1 is SGHRS, CDR2 YFSETQ.

The J gene is TRBJ1-5, the V gene TRBV29-1, with 12 nucleotides matching TRBD1. Germline V gives CDR1 SQVTM, CDR2 ANQGSEA. Trimming at V came to 6 bases and at J to 6 bases, leaving 6 bases not matched to a gene. The CDR3 sequence is 14 residues long. The CDR3 nucleotides read TGCAGCGTCTGGGACAGGGGGCGAGGTCAGCCCCAGCATTTT. Translated: CSVWDRGRGQPQHF. The complete variable domain, with remaining parts taken from reference TRBV29-1 and TRBJ1-5, reads SAVISQKPSRDICQRGTSLTIQCQVDSQVTMMFWYRQQPGQSLTLIATANQGSEATYESGFVIDKFPISRPNLTFSTLTVSNMSPEDSSIYLCSVWDRGRGQPQHFGDGTRLSIL.

The chain uses TRBV28 and TRBJ1-4; D may be TRBD1 (5 bases). The CDR3 contains 11 residues. The V end was cut by 6 bases, the J end by 10 bases, with 9 bases between. The germline V gene encodes CDR1 MDHEN and CDR2 SYDVKM. This CDR3 reads CASRGGGKLFF. The CDR3 DNA is TGTGCCAGCAGGGGGGGAGGAAAACTGTTTTTT.

This clone was observed a single time. The gene calls are TRBV5-1 and TRBJ2-6; perhaps TRBD2 as D (6 bases). Germline-derived CDR1 and CDR2 are SGHRS and YFSETQ. The CDR3 is 16 amino acids. Trimming took off 4 bases at V and 2 bases at J, with 13 bases between the two ends. The CDR3 reads CASSPWRVAGANVLTF. The CDR3 DNA reads TGCGCCAGCAGCCCCTGGAGGGTTGCTGGGGCCAACGTCCTGACTTTC.

The CDR3 sequence: CASSLTGALNTEAFF. As DNA, the CDR3 is TGTGCCAGCAGTTTAACAGGGGCTCTGAACACTGAAGCTTTCTTT. The chain couples TRBV28 to TRBJ1-1; TRBD1 aligns across 7 bases. The J segment lost 0 bases and the V segment lost 2 bases, leaving 3 bases of the junction unmatched. Germline values: CDR1 MDHEN, CDR2 SYDVKM. The CDR3 extends over 15 amino acids.

The J gene is TRBJ1-1, the V gene TRBV27; D gene unclear. The V end lost 4 bases, the J end lost 1 base, and 10 bases lay between the germline ends. This CDR3 comprises 14 residues. Germline V gene data show CDR1 as MNHEY and CDR2 as SMNVEV (reference sequence). CDR3 coding DNA: TGTGCCAGCAGTTCCCTCTACGCGAACACTGAAGCTTTCTTT. This sequence encodes CASSSLYANTEAFF.

The chain carries TRBV2 and TRBJ1-2; no reliable D call. The germline V gene encodes CDR1 SNHLY and CDR2 FYNNEI. The CDR3 loop spans 13 amino acids. Trimming took 1 base from V and 13 from J, leaving 16 bases between them. The CDR3 loop is CASSEEIADLSTF. The CDR3 nucleotides are TGTGCCAGCAGTGAAGAAATAGCGGACCTGAGCACCTTC.

The J gene is TRBJ2-7, the V gene TRBV30; D is perhaps TRBD1 (5 bases). Trimming removed 2 bases from V and 6 bases from J, with 14 bases in between. The CDR3 has 13 residues. CDR1 and CDR2 (germline): GTSNPN, SVGIG (reference sequence). CDR3 in DNA: TGTGCCTGGAGTAAGACTCGGACACGCGAGCAGTACTTC. Its protein is CAWSKTRTREQYF.

The chain combines TRBV5-5 with TRBJ1-4, with 8 bases identical to TRBD1. With V trimmed by 4 bases and J by 4 bases, 9 bases remained unmatched. The CDR3 is made up of 16 amino acids. The germline gives CDR1 SGHKS, CDR2 YYEKEE (reference sequence). The CDR3 nucleotides read TGTGCCAGCAGCGGGGCCCGGGACAGGTTTAATGAAAAACTGTTTTTT. This gives the protein CASSGARDRFNEKLFF.

This chain joins TRBV28 and TRBJ2-7, with 7 bases lining up with TRBD2. Germline V gene data show CDR1 as MDHEN and CDR2 as SYDVKM. Losses at the gene ends were 2 bases for V and 7 bases for J; bases not matched to a gene: 8. The CDR3 totals 14 residues. The CDR3 DNA reads TGTGCCAGCAGTTTACCGGGAGGCCCATTGGAGCAGTACTTC. Translated: CASSLPGGPLEQYF.

This chain joins TRBV6-5 and TRBJ2-1; 11 nucleotides agree with TRBD2. Germline V gives CDR1 MNHEY, CDR2 SVGAGI. The CDR3 runs to 15 residues. After removal of 4 bases from V and 7 bases from J, the junction contained 6 bases not matched to a gene. The CDR3 DNA follows: TGTGCCAGCAGTTCGGGACTAGCGGATTTAAATGAGCAGTTCTTC. Translating gives CASSSGLADLNEQFF.